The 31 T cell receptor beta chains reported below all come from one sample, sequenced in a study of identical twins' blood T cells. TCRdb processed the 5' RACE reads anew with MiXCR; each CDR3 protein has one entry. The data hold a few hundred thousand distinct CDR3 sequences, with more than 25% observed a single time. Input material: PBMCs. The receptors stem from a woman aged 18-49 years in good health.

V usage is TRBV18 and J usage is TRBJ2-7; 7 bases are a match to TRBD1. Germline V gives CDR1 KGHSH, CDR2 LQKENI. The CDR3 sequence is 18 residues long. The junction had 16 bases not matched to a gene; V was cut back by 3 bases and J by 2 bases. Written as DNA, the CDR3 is TGTGCCAGCTCACCTTACCCGGACAGGTCAAGGTTCCCCTACGAGCAGTACTTC. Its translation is CASSPYPDRSRFPYEQYF.

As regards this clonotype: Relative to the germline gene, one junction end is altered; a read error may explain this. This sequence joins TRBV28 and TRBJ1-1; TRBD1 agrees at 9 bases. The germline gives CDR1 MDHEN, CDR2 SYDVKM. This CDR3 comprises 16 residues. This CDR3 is CASSPLGTGPDTGAFF. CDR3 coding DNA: TGTGCCAGCAGTCCACTCGGGACAGGGCCGGACACTGGAGCTTTCTTT.

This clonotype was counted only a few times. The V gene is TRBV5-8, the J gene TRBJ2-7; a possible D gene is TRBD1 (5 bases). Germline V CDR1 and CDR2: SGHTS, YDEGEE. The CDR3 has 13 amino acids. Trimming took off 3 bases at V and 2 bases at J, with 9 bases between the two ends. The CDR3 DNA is TGTGCCAGCAGCTGGGGCAGTACCTACGAGCAGTACTTC. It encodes CASSWGSTYEQYF.

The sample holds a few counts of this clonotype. The CDR3 sequence is CASSQDRQNEKLFF. Written as DNA, the CDR3 is TGTGCCAGCTCACAAGACAGACAGAATGAAAAACTGTTTTTT. The chain joins TRBV18 to TRBJ1-4, with D possibly TRBD1 on 5 matching bases. Germline loops: CDR1 KGHSH, CDR2 LQKENI. The CDR3 has 14 residues. V was clipped by 4 bases and J by 5 bases, with 11 bases between them.

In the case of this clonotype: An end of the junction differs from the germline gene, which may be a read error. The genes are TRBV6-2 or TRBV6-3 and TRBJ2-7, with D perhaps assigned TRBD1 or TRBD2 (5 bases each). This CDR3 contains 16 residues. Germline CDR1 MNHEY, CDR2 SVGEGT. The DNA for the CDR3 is TGTGCCAGCAGTTACGGGACCCTCCTTAGCTCCTACGAGCGGTACTTC. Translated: CASSYGTLLSSYERYF.

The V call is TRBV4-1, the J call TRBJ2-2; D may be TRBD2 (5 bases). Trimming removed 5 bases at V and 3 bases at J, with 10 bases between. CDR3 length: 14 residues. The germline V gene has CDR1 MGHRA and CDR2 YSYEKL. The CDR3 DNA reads TGCGCCAGCAGCTTTAGGAGGTACACCGGGGAGCTGTTTTTT. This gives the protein CASSFRRYTGELFF.

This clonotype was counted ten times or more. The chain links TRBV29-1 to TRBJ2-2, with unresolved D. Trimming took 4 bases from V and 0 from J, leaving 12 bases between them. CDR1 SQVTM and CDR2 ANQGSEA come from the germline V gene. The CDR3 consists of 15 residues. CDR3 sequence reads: CSVVLRKPNTGELFF. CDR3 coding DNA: TGCAGCGTTGTTTTGCGGAAGCCGAACACCGGGGAGCTGTTTTTT.

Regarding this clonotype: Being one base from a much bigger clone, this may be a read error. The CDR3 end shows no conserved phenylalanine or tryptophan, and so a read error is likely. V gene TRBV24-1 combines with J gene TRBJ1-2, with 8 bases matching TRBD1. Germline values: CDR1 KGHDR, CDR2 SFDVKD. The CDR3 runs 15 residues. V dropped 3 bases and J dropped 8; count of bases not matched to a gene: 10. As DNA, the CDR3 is TGTGCCACCAGTGATGGTTCCAGGGGGCGAAAAGGCTACACCTCC. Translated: CATSDGSRGRKGYTS.

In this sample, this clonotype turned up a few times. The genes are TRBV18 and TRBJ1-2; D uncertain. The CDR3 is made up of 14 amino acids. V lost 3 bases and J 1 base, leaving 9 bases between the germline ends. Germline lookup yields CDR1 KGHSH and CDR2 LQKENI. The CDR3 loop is CASSPVLHNYGYTF. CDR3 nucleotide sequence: TGTGCCAGCTCACCTGTACTTCATAACTATGGCTACACCTTC.

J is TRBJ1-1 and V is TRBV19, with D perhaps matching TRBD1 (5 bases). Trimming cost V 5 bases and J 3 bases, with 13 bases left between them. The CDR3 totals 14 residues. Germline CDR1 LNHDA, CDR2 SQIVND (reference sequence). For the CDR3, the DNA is TGTGCCAGTAGTTGGGGCGGCCCCTACACTGAAGCTTTCTTT. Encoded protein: CASSWGGPYTEAFF.

The CDR3 region is CASSFFPGGNEQYF. The CDR3 bases are TGTGCCAGCAGCTTTTTTCCGGGAGGCAACGAGCAGTACTTC. V gene TRBV7-9 combines with J gene TRBJ2-7, with 7 bases identical to TRBD2. Per the germline V gene, CDR1 is SEHNR and CDR2 is FQNEAQ (reference sequence). With 3 bases clipped from V and 5 bases from J, the junction kept 7 bases outside the gene matches. The CDR3 contains 14 residues. Full variable domain (remainder filled in from reference TRBV7-9 and TRBJ2-7): DTGVSQNPRHKITKRGQNVTFRCDPISEHNRLYWYRQTLGQGPEFLTYFQNEAQLEKSRLLSDRFSAERPKGSFSTLEIQRTEQGDSAMYLCASSFFPGGNEQYFGPGTRLTVT.

The CDR3 DNA is TGTGCCAGCAGCTTAGGTGTAGGCGGGAGCTCCTACAATGAGCAGTTCTTC. Protein sequence: CASSLGVGGSSYNEQFF. This chain uses TRBV7-9 with TRBJ2-1; TRBD2 matches at 7 bases. This CDR3 contains 17 residues. Germline CDR1 SEHNR, CDR2 FQNEAQ (reference sequence). With 1 base clipped from V and 0 bases from J, the junction kept 6 bases outside the gene matches. Variable domain in full (rest from reference TRBV7-9 and TRBJ2-1): DTGVSQNPRHKITKRGQNVTFRCDPISEHNRLYWYRQTLGQGPEFLTYFQNEAQLEKSRLLSDRFSAERPKGSFSTLEIQRTEQGDSAMYLCASSLGVGGSSYNEQFFGPGTRLTVL.

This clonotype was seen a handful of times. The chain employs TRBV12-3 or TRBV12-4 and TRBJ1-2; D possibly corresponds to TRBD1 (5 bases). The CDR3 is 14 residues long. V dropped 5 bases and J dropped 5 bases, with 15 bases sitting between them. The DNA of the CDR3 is TGTGCCAGCAGTAGAGTCGGGACCCGATATGGCTACACCTTC. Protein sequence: CASSRVGTRYGYTF.

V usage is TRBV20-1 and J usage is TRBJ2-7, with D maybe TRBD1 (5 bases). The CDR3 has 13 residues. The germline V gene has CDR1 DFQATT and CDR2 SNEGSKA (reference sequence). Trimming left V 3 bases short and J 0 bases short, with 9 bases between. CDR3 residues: CSASYQGSYEQYF. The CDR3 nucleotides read TGCAGTGCTAGCTACCAGGGCTCCTACGAGCAGTACTTC.

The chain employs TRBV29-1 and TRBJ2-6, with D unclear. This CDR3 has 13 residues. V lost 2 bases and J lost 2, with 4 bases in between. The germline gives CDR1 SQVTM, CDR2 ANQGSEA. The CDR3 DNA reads TGCAGCGTTGAACAGGCTGGGGCCAACGTCCTGACTTTC. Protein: CSVEQAGANVLTF.

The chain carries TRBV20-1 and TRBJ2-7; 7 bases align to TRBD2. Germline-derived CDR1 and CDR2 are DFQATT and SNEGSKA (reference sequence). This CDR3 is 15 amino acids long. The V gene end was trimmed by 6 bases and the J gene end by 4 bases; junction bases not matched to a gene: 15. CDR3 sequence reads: CSAAGTRPSIYEQYF. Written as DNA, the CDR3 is TGCAGTGCAGCGGGGACGCGCCCCTCCATTTACGAGCAGTACTTC.

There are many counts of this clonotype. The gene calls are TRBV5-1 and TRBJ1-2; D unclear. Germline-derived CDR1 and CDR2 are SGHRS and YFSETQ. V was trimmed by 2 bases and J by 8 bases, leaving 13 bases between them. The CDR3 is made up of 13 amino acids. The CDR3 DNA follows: TGCGCCAGCAGCTTAGCACCGGGCTCAGGCTACACCTTC. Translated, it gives CASSLAPGSGYTF.

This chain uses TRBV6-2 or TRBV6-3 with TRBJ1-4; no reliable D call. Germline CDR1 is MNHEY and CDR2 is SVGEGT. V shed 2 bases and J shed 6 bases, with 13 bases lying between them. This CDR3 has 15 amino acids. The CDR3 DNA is TGTGCCAGCAGTTACGCCGGACGGGCCGATGAAAAACTGTTTTTT. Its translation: CASSYAGRADEKLFF.

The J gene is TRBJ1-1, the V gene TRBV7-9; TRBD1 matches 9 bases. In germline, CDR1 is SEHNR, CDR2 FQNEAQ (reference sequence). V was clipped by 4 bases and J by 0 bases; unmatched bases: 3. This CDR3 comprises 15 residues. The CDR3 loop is CASSSGQGMNTEAFF. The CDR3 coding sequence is TGTGCCAGCAGCTCGGGACAGGGAATGAACACTGAAGCTTTCTTT. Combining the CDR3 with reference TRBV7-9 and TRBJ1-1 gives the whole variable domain DTGVSQNPRHKITKRGQNVTFRCDPISEHNRLYWYRQTLGQGPEFLTYFQNEAQLEKSRLLSDRFSAERPKGSFSTLEIQRTEQGDSAMYLCASSSGQGMNTEAFFGQGTRLTVV.

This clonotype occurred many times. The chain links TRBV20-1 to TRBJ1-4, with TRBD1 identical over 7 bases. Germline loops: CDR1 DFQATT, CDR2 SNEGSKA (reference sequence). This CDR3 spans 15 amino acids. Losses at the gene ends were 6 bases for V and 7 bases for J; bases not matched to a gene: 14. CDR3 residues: CSAISDRASGEKLFF. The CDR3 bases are TGCAGTGCAATTTCAGACAGGGCCTCAGGTGAAAAACTGTTTTTT.

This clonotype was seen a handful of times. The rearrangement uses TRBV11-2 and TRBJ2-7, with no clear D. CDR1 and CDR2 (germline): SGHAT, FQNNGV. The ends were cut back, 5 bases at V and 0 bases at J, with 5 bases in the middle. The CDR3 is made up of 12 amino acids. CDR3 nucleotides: TGTGCCAGCAGCACGATCTCCTACGAGCAGTACTTC. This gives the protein CASSTISYEQYF.

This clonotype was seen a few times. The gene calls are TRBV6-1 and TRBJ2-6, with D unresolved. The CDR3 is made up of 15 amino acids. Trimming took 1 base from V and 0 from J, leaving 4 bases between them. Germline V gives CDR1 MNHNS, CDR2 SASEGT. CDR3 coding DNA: TGTGCCAGCAGTGAAGTGGTCTCTGGGGCCAACGTCCTGACTTTC. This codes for CASSEVVSGANVLTF.

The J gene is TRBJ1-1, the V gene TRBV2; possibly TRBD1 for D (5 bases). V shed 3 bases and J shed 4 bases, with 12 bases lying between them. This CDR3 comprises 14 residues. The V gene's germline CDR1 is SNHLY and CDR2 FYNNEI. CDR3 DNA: TGTGCCAGCAGTGAGCAAGGGGACGGCACTGAAGCTTTCTTT. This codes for CASSEQGDGTEAFF.

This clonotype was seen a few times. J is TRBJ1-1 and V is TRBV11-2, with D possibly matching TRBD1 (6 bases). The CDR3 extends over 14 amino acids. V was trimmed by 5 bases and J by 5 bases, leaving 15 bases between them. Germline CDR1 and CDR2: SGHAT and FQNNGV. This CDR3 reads CASSVDSQRTEAFF. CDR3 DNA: TGTGCCAGCAGCGTGGACAGCCAAAGGACTGAAGCTTTCTTT.

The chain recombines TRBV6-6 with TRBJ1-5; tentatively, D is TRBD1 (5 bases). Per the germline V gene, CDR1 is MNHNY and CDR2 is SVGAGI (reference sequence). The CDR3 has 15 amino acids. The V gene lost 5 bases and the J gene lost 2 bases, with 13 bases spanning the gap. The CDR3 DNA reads TGTGCCAGCAGTCGGGACGGGGTTGGCAATCAGCCCCAGCATTTT. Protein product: CASSRDGVGNQPQHF.

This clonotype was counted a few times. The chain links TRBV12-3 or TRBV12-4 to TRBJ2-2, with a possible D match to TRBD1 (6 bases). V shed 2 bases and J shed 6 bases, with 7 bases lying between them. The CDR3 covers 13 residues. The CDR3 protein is CASSLRTAGELFF. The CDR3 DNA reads TGTGCCAGCAGTTTACGGACAGCCGGGGAGCTGTTTTTT.

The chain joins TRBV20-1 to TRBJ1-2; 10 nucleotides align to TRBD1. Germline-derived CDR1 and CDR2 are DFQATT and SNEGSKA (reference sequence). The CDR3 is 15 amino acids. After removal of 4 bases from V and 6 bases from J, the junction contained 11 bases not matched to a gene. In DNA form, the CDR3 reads TGCAGTGCTATGGGACAGGGGCCCCTTTGGGATGGCTACACCTTC. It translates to CSAMGQGPLWDGYTF.

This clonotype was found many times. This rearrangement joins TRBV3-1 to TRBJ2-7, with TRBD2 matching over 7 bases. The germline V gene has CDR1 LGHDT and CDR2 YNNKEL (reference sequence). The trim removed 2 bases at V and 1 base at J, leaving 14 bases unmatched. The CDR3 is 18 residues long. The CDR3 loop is CASSQFFSGRERSYEQYF. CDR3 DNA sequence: TGTGCCAGCAGCCAATTTTTCAGTGGGAGGGAGAGGTCCTACGAGCAGTACTTC.

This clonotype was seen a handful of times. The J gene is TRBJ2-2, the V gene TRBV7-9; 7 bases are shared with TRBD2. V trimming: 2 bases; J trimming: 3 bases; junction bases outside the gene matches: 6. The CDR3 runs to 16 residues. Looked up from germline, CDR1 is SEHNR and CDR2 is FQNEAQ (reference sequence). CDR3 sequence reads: CASSLPLARDTGELFF. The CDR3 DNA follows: TGTGCCAGCAGCTTACCACTAGCGAGGGACACCGGGGAGCTGTTTTTT.

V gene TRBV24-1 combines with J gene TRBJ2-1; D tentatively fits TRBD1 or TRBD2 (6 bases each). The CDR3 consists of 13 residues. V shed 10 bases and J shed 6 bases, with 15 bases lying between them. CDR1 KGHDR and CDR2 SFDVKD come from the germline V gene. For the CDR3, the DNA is TGTGCCACAGGGGGGCCGACGAGCAATGAGCAGTTCTTC. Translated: CATGGPTSNEQFF.

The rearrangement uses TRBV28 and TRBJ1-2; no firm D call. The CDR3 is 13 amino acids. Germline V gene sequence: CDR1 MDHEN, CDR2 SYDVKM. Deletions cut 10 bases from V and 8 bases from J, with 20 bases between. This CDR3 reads CATLHPLVRGYTF. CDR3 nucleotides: TGTGCCACCTTACACCCTTTAGTCAGGGGCTACACCTTC.